This T cell receptor beta chain is from a study of radiotherapy plus CTLA-4 blockade in lung cancer. Study information: Objective responses arose in 15% to 20% of patients, and 31% experienced disease control.

Sequencing was performed with immunoSEQ multiplex PCR; in TCRdb, only in-frame clones are kept and a portion is missing. The sample includes about 31,000 clones, 78% seen only once; the top ten take 6.5% to 9.5%. The CDR3 has 16 amino acids. Unmatched junction bases numbered 12, after V lost 5 bases and J lost 4 bases. The germline V gene has CDR1 MDHEN and CDR2 SYDVKM. The specimen was peripheral blood, collected from a patient treated with radiotherapy plus ipilimumab. This chain uses TRBV28 with TRBJ1-1; TRBD1 agrees at 8 bases. The source is a human donor with non-small cell lung cancer who had stable disease on radiotherapy plus ipilimumab. This chain's CDR3 is CASSTPQGAVSTEAFF. CDR3 coding DNA: TGTGCCAGCAGTACTCCTCAGGGGGCGGTAAGCACTGAAGCTTTCTTT.